This T cell receptor (beta chain) was found in a study of T cell clones after liver transplantation. About the study: Three of eight recipients were HCV-positive; others had non-autoimmune, non-viral indications. General observations from the study: Conclusions were preliminary, with small, heterogeneous patient groups.

Points on this clone: Antigen unknown.

Repertoires were generated with immunoSEQ multiplex PCR, while TCRdb's copy carries only in-frame clones and drops some. The sample has 45,000 to 55,000 clones, roughly 80% seen once. The germline V gene encodes CDR1 LGHNA and CDR2 YSLEER. The CDR3 length is 15 residues. V lost 4 bases and J lost 3; bases outside the gene matches: 8. This specimen consisted of CD4+ T cells from blood, obtained before liver transplant. The chain is built from TRBV4-3 and TRBJ2-7; 8 positions match TRBD2. This TCR was sampled from a human donor who received a liver transplant. CDR3 in DNA: TGCGCCAGCAGCCGGGGAGCGGGAGAAAACTACGAGCAGTACTTC. Its translation is CASSRGAGENYEQYF.